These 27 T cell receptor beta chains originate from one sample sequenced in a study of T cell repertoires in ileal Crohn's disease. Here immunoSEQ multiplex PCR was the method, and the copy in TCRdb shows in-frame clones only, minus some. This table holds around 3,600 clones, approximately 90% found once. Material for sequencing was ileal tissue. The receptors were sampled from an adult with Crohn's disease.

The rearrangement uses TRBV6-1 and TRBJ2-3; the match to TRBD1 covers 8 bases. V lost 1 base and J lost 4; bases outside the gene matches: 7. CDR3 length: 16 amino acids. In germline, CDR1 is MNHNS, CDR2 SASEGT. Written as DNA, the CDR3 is TGTGCCAGCAGTGAAGGACAGGGGTGGTCCCCAGATACGCAGTATTTT. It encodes CASSEGQGWSPDTQYF.

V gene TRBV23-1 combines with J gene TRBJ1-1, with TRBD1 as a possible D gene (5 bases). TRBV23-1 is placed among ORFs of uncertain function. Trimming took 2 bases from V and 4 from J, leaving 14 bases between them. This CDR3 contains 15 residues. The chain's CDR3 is CASSQPCQGRTEAFF. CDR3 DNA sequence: TGCGCCAGCAGTCAACCATGCCAGGGACGCACTGAAGCTTTCTTT.

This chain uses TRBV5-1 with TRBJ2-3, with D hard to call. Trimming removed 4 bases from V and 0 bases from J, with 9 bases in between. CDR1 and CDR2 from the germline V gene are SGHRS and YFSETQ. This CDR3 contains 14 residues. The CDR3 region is CASSKDGSTDTQYF. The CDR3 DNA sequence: TGCGCCAGCAGCAAAGATGGTAGCACAGATACGCAGTATTTT.

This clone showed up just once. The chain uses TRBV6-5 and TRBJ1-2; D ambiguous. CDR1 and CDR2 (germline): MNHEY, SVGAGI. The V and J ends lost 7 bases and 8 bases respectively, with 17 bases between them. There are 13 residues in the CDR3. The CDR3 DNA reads TGTGCCAGCACCAAGACCGGAGGGTTAGGCTACACCTTC. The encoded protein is CASTKTGGLGYTF.

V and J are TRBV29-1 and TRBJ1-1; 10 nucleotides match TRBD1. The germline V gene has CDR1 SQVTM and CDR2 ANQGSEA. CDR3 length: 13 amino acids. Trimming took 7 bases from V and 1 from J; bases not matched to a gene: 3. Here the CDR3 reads CSARTGGNTEAFF. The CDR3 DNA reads TGCAGCGCACGGACAGGGGGGAACACTGAAGCTTTCTTT.

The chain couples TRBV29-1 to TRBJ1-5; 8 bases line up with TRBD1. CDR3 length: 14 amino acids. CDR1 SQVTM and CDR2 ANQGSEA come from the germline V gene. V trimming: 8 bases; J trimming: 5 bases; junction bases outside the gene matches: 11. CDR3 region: CSPPPTGVDQPQHF. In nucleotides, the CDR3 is TGCAGCCCTCCCCCGACAGGGGTGGATCAGCCCCAGCATTTT.

CDR3 region: CASSLRSGRVYEQYF. Written as DNA, the CDR3 is TGCGCCAGCAGCTTGCGGTCCGGCCGAGTATACGAGCAGTACTTC. The V gene is TRBV5-1, the J gene TRBJ2-7; unclear D gene. Germline V gene sequence: CDR1 SGHRS, CDR2 YFSETQ. The CDR3 is 15 residues long. The V end lost 1 base, the J end lost 4 bases, and 15 bases lay between the germline ends.

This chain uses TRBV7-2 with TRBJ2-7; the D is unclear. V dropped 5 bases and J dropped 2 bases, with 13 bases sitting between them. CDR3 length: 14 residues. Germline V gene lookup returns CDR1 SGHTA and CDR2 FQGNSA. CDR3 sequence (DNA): TGTGCCAGCAGCGCATACAGTAGGGCCTACGAGCAGTACTTC. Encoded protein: CASSAYSRAYEQYF.

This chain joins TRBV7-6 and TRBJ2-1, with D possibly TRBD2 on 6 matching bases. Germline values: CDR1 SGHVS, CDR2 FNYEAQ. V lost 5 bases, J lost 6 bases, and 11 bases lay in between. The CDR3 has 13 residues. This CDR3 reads CASSPRGGNEQFF. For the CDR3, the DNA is TGTGCCAGCAGCCCGCGGGGAGGCAATGAGCAGTTCTTC.

The CDR3 sequence is CASSYSPGNTIYF. The DNA of the CDR3 is TGTGCCAGCAGTTACTCCCCAGGGAACACCATATATTTT. The chain couples TRBV6-6 to TRBJ1-3, with D possibly being TRBD1 (5 bases). Germline CDR1 MNHNY, CDR2 SVGAGI (reference sequence). The CDR3 consists of 13 residues. V lost 0 bases to trimming and J lost 7 bases, with 7 bases between them.

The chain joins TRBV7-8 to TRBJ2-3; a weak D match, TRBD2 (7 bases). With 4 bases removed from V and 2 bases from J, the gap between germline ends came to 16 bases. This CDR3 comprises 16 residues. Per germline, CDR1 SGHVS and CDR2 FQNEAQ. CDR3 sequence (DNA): TGTGCCAGCAGCTCGGGGGGCCACGGGATCACAGATACGCAGTATTTT. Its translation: CASSSGGHGITDTQYF.

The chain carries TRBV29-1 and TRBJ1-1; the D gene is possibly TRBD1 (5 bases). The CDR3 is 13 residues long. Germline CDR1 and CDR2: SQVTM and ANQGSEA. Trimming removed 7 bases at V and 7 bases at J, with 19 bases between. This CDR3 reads CSGKGSSWGEAFF. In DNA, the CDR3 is TGCAGCGGGAAGGGGAGCTCTTGGGGTGAAGCTTTCTTT.

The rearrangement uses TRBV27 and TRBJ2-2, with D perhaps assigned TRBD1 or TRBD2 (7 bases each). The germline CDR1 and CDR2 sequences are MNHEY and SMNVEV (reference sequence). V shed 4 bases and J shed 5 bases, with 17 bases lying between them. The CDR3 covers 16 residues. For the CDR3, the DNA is TGTGCCAGCAGTTCAGGGGGGGGCTCGCGGACCGGGGAGCTGTTTTTT. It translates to CASSSGGGSRTGELFF.

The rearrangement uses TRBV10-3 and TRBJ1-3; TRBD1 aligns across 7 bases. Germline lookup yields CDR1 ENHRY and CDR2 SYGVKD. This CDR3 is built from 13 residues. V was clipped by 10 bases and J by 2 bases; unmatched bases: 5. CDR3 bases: TGTGCCACCGAGACAGGGCCTGGAAACACCATATATTTT. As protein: CATETGPGNTIYF.

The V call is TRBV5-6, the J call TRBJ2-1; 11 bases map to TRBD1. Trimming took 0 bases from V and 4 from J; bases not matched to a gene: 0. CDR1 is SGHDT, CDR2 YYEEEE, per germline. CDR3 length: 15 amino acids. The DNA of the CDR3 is TGTGCCAGCAGCTTGGGGGACAGGGGGTACAATGAGCAGTTCTTC. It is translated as CASSLGDRGYNEQFF. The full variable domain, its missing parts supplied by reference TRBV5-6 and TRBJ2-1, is DAGVTQSPTHLIKTRGQQVTLRCSPKSGHDTVSWYQQALGQGPQFIFQYYEEEERQRGNFPDRFSGHQFPNYSSELNVNALLLGDSALYLCASSLGDRGYNEQFFGPGTRLTVL.

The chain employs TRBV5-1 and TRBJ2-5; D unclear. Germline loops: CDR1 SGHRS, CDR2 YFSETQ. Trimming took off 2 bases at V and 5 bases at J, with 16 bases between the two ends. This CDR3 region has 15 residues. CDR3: CASSFDGVLRETQYF. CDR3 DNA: TGCGCCAGCAGCTTCGATGGGGTACTGAGGGAGACCCAGTACTTC.

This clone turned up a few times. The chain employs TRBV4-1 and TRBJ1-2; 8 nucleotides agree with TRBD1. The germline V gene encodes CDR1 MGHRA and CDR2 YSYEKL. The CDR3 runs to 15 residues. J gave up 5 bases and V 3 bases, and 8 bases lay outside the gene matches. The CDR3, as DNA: TGCGCCAGCAGCCAGGCTGGACAGGGTCTATATGGCTACACCTTC. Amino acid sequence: CASSQAGQGLYGYTF.

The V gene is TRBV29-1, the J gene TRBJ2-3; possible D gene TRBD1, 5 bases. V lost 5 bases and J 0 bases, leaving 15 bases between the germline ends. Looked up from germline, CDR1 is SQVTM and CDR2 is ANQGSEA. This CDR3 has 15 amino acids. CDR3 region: CSVLGGADSTDTQYF. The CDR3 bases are TGCAGCGTTCTAGGTGGGGCGGATAGCACAGATACGCAGTATTTT.

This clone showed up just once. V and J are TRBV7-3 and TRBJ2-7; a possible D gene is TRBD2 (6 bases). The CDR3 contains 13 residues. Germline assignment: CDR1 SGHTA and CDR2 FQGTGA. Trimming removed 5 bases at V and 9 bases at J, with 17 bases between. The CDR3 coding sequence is TGTGCCAGCAGCCTACAATCGGGGGACCGGCAGTACTTC. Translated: CASSLQSGDRQYF.

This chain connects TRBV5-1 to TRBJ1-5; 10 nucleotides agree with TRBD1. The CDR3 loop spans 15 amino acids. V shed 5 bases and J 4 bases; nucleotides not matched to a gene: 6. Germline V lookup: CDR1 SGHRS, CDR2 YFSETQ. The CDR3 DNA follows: TGCGCCAGCAGTAACGGGACAGGGGTAAATCAGCCCCAGCATTTT. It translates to CASSNGTGVNQPQHF.

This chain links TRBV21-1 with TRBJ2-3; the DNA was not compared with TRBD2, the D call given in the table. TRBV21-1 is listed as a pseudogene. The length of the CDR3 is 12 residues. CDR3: CASRGGRDTQYF. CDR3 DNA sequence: TGTGCCAGCAGGGGAGGAAGGGATACGCAGTATTTT.

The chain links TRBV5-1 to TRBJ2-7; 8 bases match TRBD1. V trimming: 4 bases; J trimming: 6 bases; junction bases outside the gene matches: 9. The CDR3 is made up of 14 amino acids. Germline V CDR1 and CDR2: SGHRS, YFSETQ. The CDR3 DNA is TGCGCCAGCAGCACGAGGACAGGGTTAGGCGAGCAGTACTTC. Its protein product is CASSTRTGLGEQYF.

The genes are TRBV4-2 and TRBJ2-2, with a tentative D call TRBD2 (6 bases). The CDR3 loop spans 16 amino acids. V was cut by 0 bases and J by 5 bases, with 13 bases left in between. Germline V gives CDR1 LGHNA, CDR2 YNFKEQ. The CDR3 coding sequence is TGTGCCAGCAGCCAAGATACGGCGGGGAGGACCGGGGAGCTGTTTTTT. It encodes CASSQDTAGRTGELFF.

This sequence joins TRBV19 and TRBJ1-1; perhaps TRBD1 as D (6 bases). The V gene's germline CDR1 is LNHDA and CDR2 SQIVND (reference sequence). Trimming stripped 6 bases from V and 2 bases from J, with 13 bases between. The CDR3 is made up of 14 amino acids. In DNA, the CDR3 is TGTGCCAGTAGGAAGGACAGCTACAACACTGAAGCTTTCTTT. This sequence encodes CASRKDSYNTEAFF.

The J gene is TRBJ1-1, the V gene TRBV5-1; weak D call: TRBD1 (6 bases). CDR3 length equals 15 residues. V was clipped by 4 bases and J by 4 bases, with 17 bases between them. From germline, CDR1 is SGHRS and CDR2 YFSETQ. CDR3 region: CASSQTTGIGTEAFF. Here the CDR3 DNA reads TGCGCCAGCAGCCAGACCACAGGGATCGGCACTGAAGCTTTCTTT. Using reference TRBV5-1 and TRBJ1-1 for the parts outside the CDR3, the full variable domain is KAGVTQTPRYLIKTRGQQVTLSCSPISGHRSVSWYQQTPGQGLQFLFEYFSETQRNKGNFPGRFSGRQFSNSRSEMNVSTLELGDSALYLCASSQTTGIGTEAFFGQGTRLTVV.

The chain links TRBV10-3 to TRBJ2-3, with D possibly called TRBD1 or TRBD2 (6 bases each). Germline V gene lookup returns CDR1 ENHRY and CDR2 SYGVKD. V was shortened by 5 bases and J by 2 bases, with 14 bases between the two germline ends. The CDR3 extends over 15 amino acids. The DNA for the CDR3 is TGTGCCATCAGTCTGCCGGGGGCCCCCACAGATACGCAGTATTTT. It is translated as CAISLPGAPTDTQYF.

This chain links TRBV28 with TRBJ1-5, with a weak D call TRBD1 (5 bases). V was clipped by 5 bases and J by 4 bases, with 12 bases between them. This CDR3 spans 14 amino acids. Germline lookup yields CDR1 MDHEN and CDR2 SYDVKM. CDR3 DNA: TGTGCCAGCAGTCCCAGTGGGGGTAATCAGCCCCAGCATTTT. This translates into CASSPSGGNQPQHF.